This record covers a single T cell receptor (beta chain). Its antigen has not been determined. Per-nucleotide qualities are absent, and no much larger clonotype sits a single base away. These data belong to a study of blood T cell repertoires in COVID-19 (dated by TCRdb to 2018 to 2020). For the wider study: The collaborator samples originated in the United States, Italy and Spain and spanned the acute and convalescent phases of COVID-19. The dataset comprised deeply sampled blood TCRbeta repertoires from subjects exposed to, actively infected with, or recovered from COVID-19. The repertoires were made available in a free public database intended to serve as a resource for research on the immune response to SARS-CoV-2. The prospective study material was composed of cDNA or gDNA derived from T cells, B-cell-depleted T cells, or PBMCs. Where available, HLA class I and class II types were taken from metadata supplied by the sample provider and were not determined by assay-based typing. The samples were drawn from two sources: the first 160 participants of the ongoing ImmuneRACE study, and 1,200 or so subjects contributed by 6 global collaborators. Sample metadata almost always included a de-identified subject ID, COVID-19 status, age in years and sex.

TCRbeta CDR3 regions were amplified from genomic DNA by means of the immunoSEQ Assay, a bias-controlled multiplex PCR. In the authors' own workflow: Nucleated cell counts per sample were estimated from amplification of reference gene primers within the assay. To quantify the absolute abundance of each unique TCRbeta CDR3 rearrangement, sequence reads were collapsed and filtered. For each sample, productive Simpson clonality was calculated by taking the square root of Simpson's diversity index across productive rearrangements. Here the immuneACCESS table is served through TCRdb, limited to in-frame sequences with V and J called. Missing clones are a known gap in these copies; in checked studies unresolved V genes cover under half, and the rest lacks a known reason. V and J calls and clone size come straight from that table; D and trimming were deduced from the DNA. The sample table holds 55,000 to 80,000 clones, of which about 88% were seen once. The top ten constitute more than 0.8% of the sample.

What the research found in general, with its limitations: How much clinical and demographic metadata was included differed by source and by participant, and the metadata was provided uncurated.

Whole blood was collected in K2EDTA tubes by collaborating institutions according to the institutions' own protocols. For TCRbeta analysis, collaborators shipped samples as frozen whole blood, isolated PBMCs, or DNA extracted from either of those sample types. The germline ends are 9 bases apart after V is trimmed by 5 bases and J by 2 bases. The germline V gene (reference sequence) gives CDR1 as LNHNV and CDR2 as YYDKDF. Inclusive of the bounding cysteine and phenylalanine, the CDR3 is 13 residues long. The retained sequence is limited to the CDR3, 39 bases, with the frame set at the first base. The sequence was obtained from a man aged 70 or older with acute or convalescent COVID-19. The sequence links TRBV15 to TRBJ1-2; TRBD1 might be the D gene, on 5 matching bases. Sequenced: peripheral blood. The CDR3 amino acid sequence is: CATSRDLNYGYTF. Read as DNA, the sequence is TGTGCCACCAGCCGGGACTTGAACTATGGCTACACCTTC.